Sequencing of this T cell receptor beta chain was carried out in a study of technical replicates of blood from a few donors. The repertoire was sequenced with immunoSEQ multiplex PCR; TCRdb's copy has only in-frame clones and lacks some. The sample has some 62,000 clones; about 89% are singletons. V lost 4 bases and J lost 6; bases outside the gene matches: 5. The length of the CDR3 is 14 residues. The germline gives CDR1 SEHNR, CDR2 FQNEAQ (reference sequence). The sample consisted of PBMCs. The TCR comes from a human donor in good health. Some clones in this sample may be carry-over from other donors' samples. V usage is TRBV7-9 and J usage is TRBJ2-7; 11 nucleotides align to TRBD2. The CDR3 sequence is CASSSWTSGREQYF. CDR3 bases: TGTGCCAGCAGCTCCTGGACTAGCGGGCGCGAGCAGTACTTC.